This T cell receptor beta chain stems from a study of response to subunit inactivated influenza vaccine. MiXCR, applied by TCRdb to the RT-PCR reads, yields one record per CDR3 protein. The table lists around 480,000 distinct CDR3 sequences, approximately 17% of them singletons, with approximately 3% in the top ten. This clonotype was recorded at least ten times. Its specificity is unknown. The CDR3 totals 12 residues. V dropped 5 bases and J dropped 4 bases, with 8 bases sitting between them. Study-wide results and caveats: With each seasonal influenza vaccination, the authors suggested, few new T cells are recruited.

The TCR was taken from a man between 45 and 75 years old who received an inactivated influenza vaccine. The specimen comprised CD4+ T cells sorted from PBMCs, sampled less than 30 months after vaccination. The chain uses TRBV12-3 or TRBV12-4 and TRBJ2-5; maybe TRBD1 (6 bases). DNA of the CDR3: TGTGCCAGCAGTACAGGGACAGAGACCCAGTACTTC. Its protein product is CASSTGTETQYF.